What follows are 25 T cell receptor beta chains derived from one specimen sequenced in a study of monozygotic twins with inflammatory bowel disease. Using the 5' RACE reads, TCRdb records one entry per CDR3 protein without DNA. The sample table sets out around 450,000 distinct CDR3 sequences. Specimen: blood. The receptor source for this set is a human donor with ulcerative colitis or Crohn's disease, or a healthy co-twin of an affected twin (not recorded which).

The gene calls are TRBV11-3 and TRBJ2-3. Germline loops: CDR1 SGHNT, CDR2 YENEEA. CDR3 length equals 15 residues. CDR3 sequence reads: CASSSGGLSTDTQYF.

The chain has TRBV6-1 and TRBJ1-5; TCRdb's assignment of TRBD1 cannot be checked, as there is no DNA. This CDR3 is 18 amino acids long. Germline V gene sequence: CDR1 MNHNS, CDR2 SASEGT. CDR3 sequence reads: CASSTRIMTGEGNQPQHF.

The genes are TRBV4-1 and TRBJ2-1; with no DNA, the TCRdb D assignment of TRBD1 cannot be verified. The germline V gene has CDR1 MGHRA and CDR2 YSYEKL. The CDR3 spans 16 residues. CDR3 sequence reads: CASSRQAKGSYNEQFF.

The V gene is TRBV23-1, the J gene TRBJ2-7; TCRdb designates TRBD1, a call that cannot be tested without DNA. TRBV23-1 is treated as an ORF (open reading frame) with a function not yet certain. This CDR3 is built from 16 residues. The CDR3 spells CASSPPGGTGGFEQYF.

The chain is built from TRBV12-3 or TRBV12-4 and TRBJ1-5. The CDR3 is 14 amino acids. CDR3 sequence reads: CASRFGGGNQPQHF.

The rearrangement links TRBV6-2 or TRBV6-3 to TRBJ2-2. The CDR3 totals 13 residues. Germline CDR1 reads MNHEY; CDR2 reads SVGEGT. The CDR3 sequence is CASSWIDPGELFF.

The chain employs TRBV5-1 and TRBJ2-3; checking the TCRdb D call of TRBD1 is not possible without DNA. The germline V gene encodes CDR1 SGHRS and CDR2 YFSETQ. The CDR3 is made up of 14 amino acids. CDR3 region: CASSLGADTDTQYF. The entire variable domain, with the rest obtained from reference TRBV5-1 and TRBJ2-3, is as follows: KAGVTQTPRYLIKTRGQQVTLSCSPISGHRSVSWYQQTPGQGLQFLFEYFSETQRNKGNFPGRFSGRQFSNSRSEMNVSTLELGDSALYLCASSLGADTDTQYFGPGTRLTVL.

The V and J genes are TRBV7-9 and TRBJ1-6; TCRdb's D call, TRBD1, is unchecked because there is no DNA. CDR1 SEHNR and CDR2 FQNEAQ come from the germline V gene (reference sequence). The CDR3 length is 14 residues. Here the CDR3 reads CASSPTGGGSPLHF.

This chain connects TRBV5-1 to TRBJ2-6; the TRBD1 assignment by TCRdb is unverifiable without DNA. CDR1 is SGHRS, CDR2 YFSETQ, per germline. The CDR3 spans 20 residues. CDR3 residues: CASSPLQQGVLQFGANVLTF.

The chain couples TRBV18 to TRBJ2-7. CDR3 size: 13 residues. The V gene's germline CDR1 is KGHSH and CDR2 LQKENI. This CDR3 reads CASSPGSSDEQYF.

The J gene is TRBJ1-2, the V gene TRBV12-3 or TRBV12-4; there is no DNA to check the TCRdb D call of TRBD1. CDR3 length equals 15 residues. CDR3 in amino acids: CASSPGQGRNYGYTF.

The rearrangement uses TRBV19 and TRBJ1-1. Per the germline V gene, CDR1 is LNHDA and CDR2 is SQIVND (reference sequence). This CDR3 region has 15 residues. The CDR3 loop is CASSRKSRPITEAFF.

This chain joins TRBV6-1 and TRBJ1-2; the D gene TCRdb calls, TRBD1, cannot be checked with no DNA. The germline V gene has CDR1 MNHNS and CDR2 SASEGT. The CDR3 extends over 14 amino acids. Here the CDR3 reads CASKETGQPLLHTF.

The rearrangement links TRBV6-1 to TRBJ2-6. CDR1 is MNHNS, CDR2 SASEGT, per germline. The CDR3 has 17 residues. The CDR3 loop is CASLHNLFGSGANVLTF.

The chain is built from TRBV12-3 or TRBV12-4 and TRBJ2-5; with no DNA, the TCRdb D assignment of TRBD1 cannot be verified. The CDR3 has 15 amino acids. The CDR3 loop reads CASTPEGGIQETQYF.

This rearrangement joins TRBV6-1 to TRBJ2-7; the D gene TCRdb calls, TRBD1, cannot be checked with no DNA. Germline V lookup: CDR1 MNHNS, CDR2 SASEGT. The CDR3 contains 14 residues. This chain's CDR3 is CASTPLDMPYEQYF.

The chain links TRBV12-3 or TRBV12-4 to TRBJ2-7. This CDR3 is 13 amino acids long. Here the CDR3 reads CASSPSARHEQYF.

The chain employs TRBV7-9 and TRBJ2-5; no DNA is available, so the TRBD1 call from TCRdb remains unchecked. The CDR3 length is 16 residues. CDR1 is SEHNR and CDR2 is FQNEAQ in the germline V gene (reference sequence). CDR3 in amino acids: CASSLEKGDLQETQYF.

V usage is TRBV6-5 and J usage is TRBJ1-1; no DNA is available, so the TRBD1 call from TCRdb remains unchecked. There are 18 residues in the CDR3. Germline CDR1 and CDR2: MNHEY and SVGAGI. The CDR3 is CASTDGDRGSRGNTEAFF.

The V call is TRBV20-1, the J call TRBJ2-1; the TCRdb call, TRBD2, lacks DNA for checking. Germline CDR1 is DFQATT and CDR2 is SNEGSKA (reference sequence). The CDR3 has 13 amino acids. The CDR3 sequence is CSAFSGRGDEQFF.

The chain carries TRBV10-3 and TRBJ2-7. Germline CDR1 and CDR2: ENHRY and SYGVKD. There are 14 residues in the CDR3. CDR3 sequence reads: CAISPSTDTYEQYF.

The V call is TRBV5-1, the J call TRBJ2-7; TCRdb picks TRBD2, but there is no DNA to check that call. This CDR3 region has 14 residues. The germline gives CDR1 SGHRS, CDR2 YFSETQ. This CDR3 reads CASSLTSGSNEQYF.

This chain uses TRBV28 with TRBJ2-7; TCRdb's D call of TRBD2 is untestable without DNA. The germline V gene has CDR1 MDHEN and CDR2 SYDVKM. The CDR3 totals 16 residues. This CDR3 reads CASSLAGDHDSYEQYF.

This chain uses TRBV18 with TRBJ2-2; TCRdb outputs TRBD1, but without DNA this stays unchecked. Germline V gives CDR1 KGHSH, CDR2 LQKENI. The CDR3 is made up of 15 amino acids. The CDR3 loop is CASSPDSLNTGELFF.

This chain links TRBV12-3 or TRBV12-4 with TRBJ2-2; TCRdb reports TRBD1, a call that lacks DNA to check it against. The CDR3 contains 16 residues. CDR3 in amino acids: CASKSPDRAVTGELFF.